These 5 T cell receptor beta chains were sequenced from one sample in a study of T cell repertoires in cytomegalovirus infection. TCRdb fed the reads into MiXCR, producing one record per CDR3 protein. The table records 450,000 to 600,000 distinct CDR3 sequences, about 44% of them present only once. Antigens of these TCRs are unknown. The sequences come from cultured PBMCs, collected from culture after CMV antigen stimulation. The receptors derive from a human donor in good health (CMV status not recorded). Some clones in this sample may be carry-over from other donors' samples.

The rearrangement joins TRBV11-2 to TRBJ2-1; possible D gene TRBD2, 6 bases. V lost 4 bases to trimming and J lost 0 bases, with 7 bases between them. Germline CDR1 reads SGHAT; CDR2 reads FQNNGV. The length of the CDR3 is 14 residues. CDR3 loop: CASSWGLSYNEQFF. CDR3 DNA sequence: TGTGCCAGCAGCTGGGGACTCTCCTACAATGAGCAGTTCTTC.

The rearrangement joins TRBV7-6 to TRBJ1-1; TRBD1 matches 7 bases. Trimming removed 5 bases from V and 5 bases from J; junction bases left unmatched: 8. The CDR3 is 14 residues long. Per the germline V gene, CDR1 is SGHVS and CDR2 is FNYEAQ. The CDR3 loop is CASSASTGETEAFF. CDR3 coding DNA: TGTGCCAGCAGCGCCTCTACAGGGGAGACTGAAGCTTTCTTT.

The J gene is TRBJ2-7, the V gene TRBV28; 9 nucleotides line up with TRBD2. Germline-derived CDR1 and CDR2 are MDHEN and SYDVKM. The CDR3 sequence is 15 residues long. Unmatched junction bases numbered 9, after V lost 6 bases and J lost 3 bases. CDR3 DNA: TGTGCCAGCAGACTTCAAGGACTAGCGAGCTACGAGCAGTACTTC. Residues: CASRLQGLASYEQYF.

V usage is TRBV6-1 and J usage is TRBJ2-7; 12 bases match TRBD1. Germline V gene sequence: CDR1 MNHNS, CDR2 SASEGT. The CDR3 is 15 amino acids. V shed 5 bases, J shed 5 bases, and the junction held 7 bases outside the gene matches. The DNA of the CDR3 is TGTGCCAGCAGTTGGGACAGGGGGCGCGAAGACGAGCAGTACTTC. Its translation is CASSWDRGREDEQYF.

The V and J genes are TRBV28 and TRBJ2-4, with 7 bases that match TRBD2. V shed 5 bases, J shed 0 bases, and the junction held 4 bases outside the gene matches. Germline values: CDR1 MDHEN, CDR2 SYDVKM. The CDR3 is 15 residues long. The CDR3 DNA reads as TGTGCCAGCAGTCCCGGCGGGGGAGCCAAAAACATTCAGTACTTC. Amino acid sequence: CASSPGGGAKNIQYF.